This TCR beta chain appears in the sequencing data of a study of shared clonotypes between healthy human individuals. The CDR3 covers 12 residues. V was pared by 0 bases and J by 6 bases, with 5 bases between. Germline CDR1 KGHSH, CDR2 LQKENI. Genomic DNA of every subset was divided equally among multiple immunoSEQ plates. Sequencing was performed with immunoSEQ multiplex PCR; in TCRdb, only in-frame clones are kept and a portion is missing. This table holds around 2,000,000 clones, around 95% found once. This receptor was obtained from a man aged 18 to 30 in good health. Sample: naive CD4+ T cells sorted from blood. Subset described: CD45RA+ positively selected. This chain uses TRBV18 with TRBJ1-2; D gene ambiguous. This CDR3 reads CASSPPVDGYTF. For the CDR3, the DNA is TGTGCCAGCTCACCACCGGTAGATGGCTACACCTTC.